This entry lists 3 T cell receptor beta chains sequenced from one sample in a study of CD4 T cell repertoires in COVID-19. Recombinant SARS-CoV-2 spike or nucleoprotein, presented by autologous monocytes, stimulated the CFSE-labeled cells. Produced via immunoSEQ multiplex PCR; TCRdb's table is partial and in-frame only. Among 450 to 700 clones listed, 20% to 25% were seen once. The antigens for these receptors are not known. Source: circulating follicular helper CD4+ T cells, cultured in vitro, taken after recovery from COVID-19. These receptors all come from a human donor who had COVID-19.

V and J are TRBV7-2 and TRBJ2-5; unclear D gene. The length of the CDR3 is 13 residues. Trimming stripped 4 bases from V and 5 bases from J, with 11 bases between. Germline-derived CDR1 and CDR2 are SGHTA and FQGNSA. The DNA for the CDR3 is TGTGCCAGCAGCTACCCACGGCGGGAGACCCAGTACTTC. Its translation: CASSYPRRETQYF.

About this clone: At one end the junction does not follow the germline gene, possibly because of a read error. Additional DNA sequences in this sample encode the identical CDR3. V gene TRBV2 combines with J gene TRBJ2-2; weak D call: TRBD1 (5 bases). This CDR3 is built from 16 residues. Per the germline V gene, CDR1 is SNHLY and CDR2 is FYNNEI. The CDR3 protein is CASSGLRGANTGELFF. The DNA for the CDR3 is TGTGCCAGCAGCGGGTTAAGGGGCGCGAACACCGGAGAGCTGTTTTTT.

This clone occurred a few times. The CDR3 nucleotides are TGTGCCAGCAGCGACACTACCACGAGCTCCTACGAGCAGTACTTC. This gives the protein CASSDTTTSSYEQYF. The rearrangement uses TRBV3-1 (or the pseudogene TRBV3-2) and TRBJ2-7; D unresolved. In germline, CDR1 is LGHDT, CDR2 YNNKEL (reference sequence). V was pared by 5 bases and J by 0 bases, with 14 bases between. This CDR3 is built from 15 residues.